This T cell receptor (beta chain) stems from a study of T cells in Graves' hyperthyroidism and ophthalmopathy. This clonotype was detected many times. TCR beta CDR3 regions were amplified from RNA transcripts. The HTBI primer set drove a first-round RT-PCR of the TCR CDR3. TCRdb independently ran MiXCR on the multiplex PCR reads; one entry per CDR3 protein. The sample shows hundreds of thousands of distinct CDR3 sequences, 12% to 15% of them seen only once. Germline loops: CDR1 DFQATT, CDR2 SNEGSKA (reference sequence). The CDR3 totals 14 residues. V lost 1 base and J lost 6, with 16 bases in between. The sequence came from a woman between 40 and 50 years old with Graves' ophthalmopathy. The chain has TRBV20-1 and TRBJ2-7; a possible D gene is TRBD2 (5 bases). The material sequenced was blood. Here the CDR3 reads CSARVVEGLSEQYF. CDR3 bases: TGCAGTGCTAGAGTAGTTGAGGGTCTCTCCGAGCAGTACTTC.